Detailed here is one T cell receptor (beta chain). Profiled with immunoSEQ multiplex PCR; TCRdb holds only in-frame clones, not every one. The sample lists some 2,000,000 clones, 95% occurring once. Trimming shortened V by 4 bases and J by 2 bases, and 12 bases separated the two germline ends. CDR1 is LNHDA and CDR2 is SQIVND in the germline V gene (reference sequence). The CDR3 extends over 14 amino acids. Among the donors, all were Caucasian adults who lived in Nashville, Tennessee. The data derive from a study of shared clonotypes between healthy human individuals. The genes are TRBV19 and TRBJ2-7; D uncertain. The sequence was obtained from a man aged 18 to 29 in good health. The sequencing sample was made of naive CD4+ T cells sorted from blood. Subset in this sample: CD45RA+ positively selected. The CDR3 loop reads CASSSWSRAYEQYF. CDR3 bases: TGTGCCAGTAGTAGTTGGAGTAGGGCCTACGAGCAGTACTTC.